The 29 T cell receptor beta chains reported below all come from one sample, sequenced in a study of T cell responses to AZD1222 COVID-19 vaccine. The assay was immunoSEQ multiplex PCR, and TCRdb's table has in-frame clones only and misses some. The profile shows about 68,000 clones, around 80% of them singletons. Sequenced material: peripheral blood, taken on day 0 of AZD1222 vaccination. The receptors were sampled from an adult in good health.

This chain links TRBV12-5 with TRBJ2-2; 7 nucleotides match TRBD2. Germline assignment: CDR1 LGHNT and CDR2 FRNRAP. The trim removed 0 bases at V and 1 base at J, leaving 5 bases unmatched. The CDR3 is made up of 17 amino acids. The CDR3 coding sequence is TGTGCTAGTGGTTTGGTAAGGGAGGGTCTGAACACCGGGGAGCTGTTTTTT. Translating gives CASGLVREGLNTGELFF.

This chain connects TRBV11-2 to TRBJ2-3; 8 nucleotides match TRBD2. This CDR3 comprises 19 residues. With V trimmed by 1 base and J by 3 bases, 15 bases remained unmatched. CDR1 SGHAT and CDR2 FQNNGV come from the germline V gene. The CDR3 sequence is CASSLVRGGFHTPTDTQYF. CDR3 nucleotides: TGTGCCAGCAGCTTAGTTCGGGGGGGCTTTCATACTCCTACAGATACGCAGTATTTT.

The V call is TRBV5-5, the J call TRBJ1-2; D call uncertain. V lost 1 base and J lost 4, with 8 bases in between. CDR3 length: 13 residues. The germline V gene has CDR1 SGHKS and CDR2 YYEKEE (reference sequence). Here the CDR3 DNA reads TGTGCCAGCAGCTTGTCCCAGCTCTATGGCTACACCTTC. Its translation is CASSLSQLYGYTF.

The chain combines TRBV4-1 with TRBJ1-1, with D perhaps TRBD1 (6 bases). In germline, CDR1 is MGHRA, CDR2 YSYEKL. The CDR3 is 18 amino acids. V was clipped by 1 base and J by 3 bases, with 21 bases between them. The CDR3 sequence is CASSQVAPIRQVHTEAFF. The CDR3 DNA sequence: TGCGCCAGCAGCCAAGTCGCCCCAATTCGACAGGTACACACTGAAGCTTTCTTT.

This sequence joins TRBV28 and TRBJ2-7; D possibly uses TRBD1 or TRBD2 (6 bases each). V lost 6 bases and J 4 bases, leaving 25 bases between the germline ends. The CDR3 has 17 residues. CDR1 and CDR2 from the germline V gene are MDHEN and SYDVKM. The DNA of the CDR3 is TGTGCCAGCAGCGCAACCGGGACGAGGGGGGTGGGGTACGAGCAGTACTTC. The encoded protein is CASSATGTRGVGYEQYF.

The J gene is TRBJ1-2, the V gene TRBV4-3; 7 bases fit TRBD1. The CDR3 spans 16 residues. CDR1 is LGHNA and CDR2 is YSLEER in the germline V gene. V shed 0 bases, J shed 5 bases, and the junction held 9 bases outside the gene matches. The CDR3, as DNA: TGCGCCAGCAGCCAAGATACGGCACAGGGGAGGTATGGCTACACCTTC. The encoded protein is CASSQDTAQGRYGYTF.

The chain couples TRBV9 to TRBJ2-1, with TRBD2 identical over 13 bases. The germline CDR1 and CDR2 sequences are SGDLS and YYNGEE. Trimming cost V 3 bases and J 13 bases; bases outside gene matches: 7. This CDR3 comprises 14 residues. The CDR3 protein is CASSAHTSGGDQFF. The CDR3 DNA follows: TGTGCCAGCAGCGCCCATACTAGCGGGGGGGACCAGTTCTTC.

The chain recombines TRBV6-2 or TRBV6-3 with TRBJ1-3; 8 bases fit TRBD1. Losses at the gene ends were 2 bases for V and 7 bases for J; bases not matched to a gene: 7. Germline loops: CDR1 MNHEY, CDR2 SVGEGT. The CDR3 spans 15 residues. The DNA of the CDR3 is TGTGCCAGCAGTTACGGGACAGGCGGAGCGAACACCATATATTTT. This sequence encodes CASSYGTGGANTIYF.

The chain uses TRBV12-3 or TRBV12-4 and TRBJ1-2; no firm D call. The CDR3 totals 13 residues. Trimming stripped 6 bases from V and 1 base from J, with 9 bases between. The CDR3 DNA sequence: TGTGCCAGCAGCGCGACCATTAACTATGGCTACACCTTC. Its translation is CASSATINYGYTF.

This clone has just a few counts. V is TRBV23-1 and J is TRBJ1-3; tentatively, D is TRBD1 (6 bases). TRBV23-1 is known as an ORF, though its function is uncertain. The V end was cut by 0 bases, the J end by 0 bases, with 30 bases between. CDR3 length: 23 residues. CDR3 in amino acids: CASSQSPSPRTEKPISSGNTIYF. The CDR3 DNA is TGCGCCAGCAGTCAATCACCTTCGCCCCGGACAGAAAAGCCGATTAGCTCTGGAAACACCATATATTTT.

The chain has TRBV11-3 and TRBJ2-5, with D possibly called TRBD1 or TRBD2 (5 bases each). Germline V gene lookup returns CDR1 SGHNT and CDR2 YENEEA. The CDR3 is 14 residues long. The germline V and J ends were trimmed by 3 bases and 4 bases, with 12 bases remaining between them. In DNA, the CDR3 is TGTGCCAGCAGCTTGGGCAGGGCGGGAGAGACCCAGTACTTC. Translation gives CASSLGRAGETQYF.

This clone occurred a few times. The chain has TRBV7-9 and TRBJ1-2, with unresolved D. In germline, CDR1 is SEHNR, CDR2 FQNEAQ (reference sequence). This CDR3 spans 12 amino acids. V was cut by 7 bases and J by 7 bases, with 13 bases left in between. CDR3 in DNA: TGTGCCAGCACCCCCAGAGGGCCTGGCTACACCTTC. It yields the protein CASTPRGPGYTF.

This clone was picked up a small number of times. This chain uses TRBV4-1 with TRBJ1-1, with a weak D call TRBD1 (5 bases). The CDR3 contains 16 residues. V lost 0 bases, J lost 5 bases, and 16 bases lay in between. Germline V CDR1 and CDR2: MGHRA, YSYEKL. The DNA for the CDR3 is TGCGCCAGCAGCCAAGACGGTCGGGGGGTTCGGACTGAAGCTTTCTTT. Protein product: CASSQDGRGVRTEAFF.

This chain uses TRBV7-8 with TRBJ2-3; 9 nucleotides agree with TRBD2. Germline lookup yields CDR1 SGHVS and CDR2 FQNEAQ. With V trimmed by 4 bases and J by 4 bases, 9 bases remained unmatched. The CDR3 extends over 16 amino acids. In DNA, the CDR3 is TGTGCCAGCAGCTCAGAGGGGGGACTAGCTCCAGATACGCAGTATTTT. It is translated as CASSSEGGLAPDTQYF.

This chain joins TRBV13 and TRBJ2-3; D remains unclear. The germline V and J ends were trimmed by 6 bases and 6 bases, with 1 base remaining between them. The CDR3 spans 9 residues. Germline CDR1 is PRHDT and CDR2 is FYEKMQ (reference sequence). The CDR3 spells CASRDTQYF. The CDR3 bases are TGTGCCAGCAGGGATACGCAGTATTTT.

The rearrangement uses TRBV5-1 and TRBJ2-4; D remains unclear. This CDR3 contains 16 residues. CDR1 and CDR2 (germline): SGHRS, YFSETQ. V lost 0 bases, J lost 2 bases, and 12 bases lay in between. The CDR3 loop is CASSLVPGGTKNIQYF. The CDR3 DNA sequence: TGCGCCAGCAGCTTGGTCCCAGGTGGTACCAAAAACATTCAGTACTTC.

The rearrangement links TRBV6-4 to TRBJ2-3; TRBD2 is a possible D gene (6 bases). The CDR3 runs 16 residues. Trimming took off 6 bases at V and 6 bases at J, with 22 bases between the two ends. Per the germline V gene, CDR1 is MRHNA and CDR2 is SNTAGT. For the CDR3, the DNA is TGTGCCAGCAGAGACACGCGGGGCTCCCCAGGGGATACGCAGTATTTT. This gives the protein CASRDTRGSPGDTQYF.

Worth noting for this clone: Different DNA sequences within this sample yield the same CDR3. The rearrangement links TRBV20-1 to TRBJ2-7; unclear D gene. The V end lost 0 bases, the J end lost 4 bases, and 4 bases lay between the germline ends. Germline CDR1 and CDR2: DFQATT and SNEGSKA (reference sequence). This CDR3 has 11 residues. CDR3 sequence (DNA): TGCAGTGCTAGAGATTCTTACGAGCAGTACTTC. This encodes CSARDSYEQYF.

CDR3 nucleotide sequence: TGTGCCAGCAGTTTCGGGGTTTCCTACGAGCAGTACTTC. This encodes CASSFGVSYEQYF. The chain has TRBV5-5 and TRBJ2-7; the D gene is possibly TRBD2 (5 bases). This CDR3 is built from 13 residues. Trimming left V 5 bases short and J 1 base short, with 10 bases between. Germline CDR1 is SGHKS and CDR2 is YYEKEE (reference sequence).

This sequence joins TRBV7-9 and TRBJ1-1; the D gene is possibly TRBD1 (5 bases). The CDR3 spans 16 residues. The germline CDR1 and CDR2 sequences are SEHNR and FQNEAQ (reference sequence). The V gene lost 1 base and the J gene lost 1 base, with 13 bases spanning the gap. The CDR3 nucleotides are TGTGCCAGCAGCTTAGAGGTCCGGGGGAAGAACACTGAAGCTTTCTTT. Translated, it gives CASSLEVRGKNTEAFF.

This chain uses TRBV3-1 (or the pseudogene TRBV3-2) with TRBJ1-6; 9 nucleotides align to TRBD1. CDR1 is LGHDT, CDR2 YNNKEL, per germline (reference sequence). This CDR3 has 16 residues. The trim removed 1 base at V and 10 bases at J, leaving 8 bases unmatched. CDR3 amino acids: CASSQGGTGSDSPLHF. The CDR3 nucleotides read TGTGCCAGCAGCCAAGGCGGGACAGGGTCCGACTCACCCCTCCACTTT.

The rearrangement joins TRBV3-1 (or the pseudogene TRBV3-2) to TRBJ1-2; D may be TRBD1 (5 bases). The CDR3 sequence is 13 residues long. Trimming removed 0 bases from V and 13 bases from J, with 15 bases in between. Germline CDR1 LGHDT, CDR2 YNNKEL (reference sequence). CDR3 residues: CASSQERQSVSTF. The DNA of the CDR3 is TGTGCCAGCAGCCAAGAAAGACAGAGCGTGAGCACCTTC.

This chain uses TRBV5-1 with TRBJ1-1; 8 positions match TRBD1. With V trimmed by 3 bases and J by 7 bases, 11 bases remained unmatched. The CDR3 is 15 residues long. The germline V gene encodes CDR1 SGHRS and CDR2 YFSETQ. CDR3 sequence reads: CASSSGDRRTNEAFF. The CDR3 DNA reads as TGCGCCAGCAGCTCGGGGGACAGGCGAACGAATGAAGCTTTCTTT.

This chain links TRBV5-1 with TRBJ1-3; possible D gene TRBD1, 5 bases. The CDR3 is 13 residues long. V was cut by 0 bases and J by 8 bases, with 9 bases left in between. From germline, CDR1 is SGHRS and CDR2 YFSETQ. Here the CDR3 DNA reads TGCGCCAGCAGCTTGGGACAGATTGACACCATATATTTT. Amino acids: CASSLGQIDTIYF.

This chain uses TRBV7-8 with TRBJ1-2; 9 nucleotides line up with TRBD1. The V and J ends lost 5 bases and 4 bases, in that order; junction bases with no gene match: 8. CDR3 length equals 15 residues. Germline assignment: CDR1 SGHVS and CDR2 FQNEAQ. CDR3: CASSVRDRELYGYTF. Written as DNA, the CDR3 is TGTGCCAGCAGCGTTCGGGACAGGGAGCTCTATGGCTACACCTTC.

CDR3 sequence: CASSVTGVHGYTF. CDR3 nucleotides: TGTGCCAGCAGCGTTACAGGGGTTCATGGCTACACCTTC. This chain joins TRBV9 and TRBJ1-2; 7 nucleotides agree with TRBD1. The V segment lost 2 bases and the J segment 6 bases; nucleotides outside the gene matches: 4. Germline V gene lookup returns CDR1 SGDLS and CDR2 YYNGEE. The CDR3 is 13 residues long.

This chain connects TRBV5-5 to TRBJ2-7, with 8 nucleotides matching TRBD1. The CDR3 loop spans 15 amino acids. Trimming cost V 4 bases and J 1 base; bases outside gene matches: 7. In germline, CDR1 is SGHKS, CDR2 YYEKEE (reference sequence). The CDR3 DNA follows: TGTGCCAGCAGCCTGACCGGGACAGGATCCTACGAGCAGTACTTC. Protein: CASSLTGTGSYEQYF.

V usage is TRBV10-3 and J usage is TRBJ2-1, with D perhaps TRBD2 (6 bases). The CDR3 loop spans 14 amino acids. V was shortened by 8 bases and J by 6 bases, with 17 bases between the two germline ends. Germline CDR1 reads ENHRY; CDR2 reads SYGVKD. CDR3 sequence: CAIHGGGASNEQFF. The CDR3 region has the DNA TGTGCCATCCACGGGGGTGGAGCCTCCAATGAGCAGTTCTTC.

CDR3: CASSPNGGTDTEAFF. As DNA, the CDR3 is TGTGCCAGCAGCCCAAATGGGGGGACGGACACTGAAGCTTTCTTT. V is TRBV14 and J is TRBJ1-1; a weak D match, TRBD1 (5 bases). V lost 4 bases and J 3 bases, leaving 15 bases between the germline ends. The length of the CDR3 is 15 residues. Germline loops: CDR1 SGHDN, CDR2 FVKESK.